This entry lists 14 T cell receptor beta chains sequenced from one sample in a study of radiation and T cells in renal cell carcinoma. Sequencing was performed with immunoSEQ multiplex PCR; in TCRdb, only in-frame clones are kept and a portion is missing. The sample holds 120,000 to 150,000 clones; less than 90% are singletons and the top ten take 3.5% to 5%. The sample's time point: baseline pretreatment blood. Documented treatment: 15 Gy SBRT to primary tumor, nephrectomy 4 weeks later. Sequences were derived from blood, sampled from a patient whose treatment included radiotherapy and nephrectomy. Every receptor here comes from a woman in her seventies with renal cell carcinoma.

The gene calls are TRBV5-6 and TRBJ2-3, with 12 bases matching TRBD2. Trimming took 2 bases from V and 3 from J; bases not matched to a gene: 1. From germline, CDR1 is SGHDT and CDR2 YYEEEE. This CDR3 contains 15 residues. CDR3 residues: CASSFTSGGTDTQYF. CDR3 sequence (DNA): TGTGCCAGCAGCTTTACTAGCGGGGGGACAGATACGCAGTATTTT. The complete variable domain, with remaining parts taken from reference TRBV5-6 and TRBJ2-3, reads DAGVTQSPTHLIKTRGQQVTLRCSPKSGHDTVSWYQQALGQGPQFIFQYYEEEERQRGNFPDRFSGHQFPNYSSELNVNALLLGDSALYLCASSFTSGGTDTQYFGPGTRLTVL.

V gene TRBV5-1 combines with J gene TRBJ2-1; 10 positions agree with TRBD2. Per the germline V gene, CDR1 is SGHRS and CDR2 is YFSETQ. The CDR3 is made up of 15 amino acids. The ends lost 4 bases at V and 7 bases at J; junction bases unmatched: 8. The CDR3 DNA reads as TGCGCCAGCAGCCCTGGGGCTAGCGGGGGTAATGAGCAGTTCTTC. Residues: CASSPGASGGNEQFF.

CDR3: CASRRTGSGNTIYF. The CDR3 DNA reads as TGTGCCAGCAGGAGGACGGGGTCAGGAAACACCATATATTTT. This chain joins TRBV28 and TRBJ1-3; D unresolved. CDR1 is MDHEN and CDR2 is SYDVKM in the germline V gene. There are 14 residues in the CDR3. V was clipped by 6 bases and J by 4 bases, with 13 bases between them.

This rearrangement joins TRBV7-2 to TRBJ1-6, with 8 bases identical to TRBD1. This CDR3 comprises 15 residues. Germline-derived CDR1 and CDR2 are SGHTA and FQGNSA. Trimming took 5 bases from V and 8 from J; bases not matched to a gene: 8. The CDR3 coding sequence is TGTGCCAGCAGCCCACCGGACAGGGAAGATTCACCCCTCCACTTT. It codes for CASSPPDREDSPLHF.

The table lists this clone with a count of one. The chain links TRBV29-1 to TRBJ2-7, with 10 bases lining up with TRBD1. With 7 bases clipped from V and 3 bases from J, the junction kept 3 bases outside the gene matches. The CDR3 has 12 amino acids. Looked up from germline, CDR1 is SQVTM and CDR2 is ANQGSEA. The CDR3: CSAGTGVYEQYF. CDR3 nucleotide sequence: TGCAGCGCAGGGACAGGGGTCTACGAGCAGTACTTC.

V gene TRBV2 combines with J gene TRBJ1-6, with TRBD1 as a possible D gene (5 bases). CDR3 length: 15 amino acids. Trimming removed 6 bases from V and 8 bases from J, with 17 bases in between. Germline-derived CDR1 and CDR2 are SNHLY and FYNNEI. CDR3 in amino acids: CASRLYSGGDSPLHF. In DNA form, the CDR3 reads TGTGCCAGCAGGCTTTACTCGGGAGGGGATTCACCCCTCCACTTT.

The genes are TRBV7-8 and TRBJ1-1; D is perhaps TRBD1 (6 bases). Trimming shortened V by 1 base and J by 7 bases, and 16 bases separated the two germline ends. Per the germline V gene, CDR1 is SGHVS and CDR2 is FQNEAQ. This CDR3 has 15 residues. The CDR3 is CASSLGQGKFGEAFF. The CDR3 DNA sequence: TGTGCCAGCAGCTTAGGGCAGGGGAAGTTTGGTGAAGCTTTCTTT.

The J gene is TRBJ2-6, the V gene TRBV5-1; D might be TRBD1 (6 bases). V lost 7 bases and J 1 base, leaving 9 bases between the germline ends. There are 14 residues in the CDR3. Per the germline V gene, CDR1 is SGHRS and CDR2 is YFSETQ. The DNA for the CDR3 is TGCGCCAGCGGGGACATTTCTGGGGCCAACGTCCTGACTTTC. The encoded protein is CASGDISGANVLTF. The whole variable domain, filled in from reference TRBV5-1 and TRBJ2-6, reads KAGVTQTPRYLIKTRGQQVTLSCSPISGHRSVSWYQQTPGQGLQFLFEYFSETQRNKGNFPGRFSGRQFSNSRSEMNVSTLELGDSALYLCASGDISGANVLTFGAGSRLTVL.

The chain uses TRBV6-6 and TRBJ1-6; 7 bases fit TRBD1. J gave up 7 bases and V 6 bases, and 12 bases lay outside the gene matches. Germline V CDR1 and CDR2: MNHNY, SVGAGI (reference sequence). This CDR3 has 16 residues. CDR3 loop: CASRTGQGVDNSPLHF. The CDR3 coding sequence is TGTGCCAGCAGAACGGGTCAGGGGGTCGACAATTCACCCCTCCACTTT.

The chain joins TRBV7-6 to TRBJ1-1; TRBD1 agrees at 8 bases. The CDR3 has 15 amino acids. With V trimmed by 4 bases and J by 1 base, 5 bases remained unmatched. The germline gives CDR1 SGHVS, CDR2 FNYEAQ. The CDR3 sequence is CASSYWTGKNTEAFF. The CDR3 DNA sequence: TGTGCCAGCAGCTACTGGACAGGGAAGAACACTGAAGCTTTCTTT.

The chain carries TRBV29-1 and TRBJ1-2; 8 positions match TRBD1. CDR1 SQVTM and CDR2 ANQGSEA come from the germline V gene. This CDR3 comprises 12 residues. The ends lost 5 bases at V and 3 bases at J; junction bases unmatched: 2. The DNA of the CDR3 is TGCAGCGTTTCGACAGGGGACTATGGCTACACCTTC. As protein: CSVSTGDYGYTF.

DNA of the CDR3: TGCGCCAGCAGCGCTGTGACAGGGAAAAATGAAAAACTGTTTTTT. Protein product: CASSAVTGKNEKLFF. The V and J genes are TRBV5-1 and TRBJ1-4; 7 bases align to TRBD1. V dropped 4 bases and J dropped 5; count of bases not matched to a gene: 8. From germline, CDR1 is SGHRS and CDR2 YFSETQ. This CDR3 is built from 15 residues.

This clone was recorded only once. This chain links TRBV5-1 with TRBJ1-1; D is ambiguous. Trimming pared 5 bases from V and 1 base from J, leaving 12 bases between. The CDR3 contains 14 residues. CDR1 SGHRS and CDR2 YFSETQ come from the germline V gene. The CDR3 DNA follows: TGCGCCAGCAGATATGAATTGGGGAACACTGAAGCTTTCTTT. Amino acids: CASRYELGNTEAFF.

This clone was seen a few times. The J gene is TRBJ1-1, the V gene TRBV2; D gene unclear. CDR3 length: 13 amino acids. Between the trimmed V and J ends, which lost 8 bases and 1 base, there was a span of 11 bases. The germline CDR1 and CDR2 sequences are SNHLY and FYNNEI. CDR3 residues: CASSRAGNTEAFF. In DNA form, the CDR3 reads TGTGCCAGCTCCCGGGCCGGGAACACTGAAGCTTTCTTT.